One and the same sample provided the 25 T cell receptor beta chains below, sequenced in a study of CD8 T cells in ankylosing spondylitis. TCRdb re-called the 5' RACE reads through MiXCR, storing one row per CDR3 protein. The data hold roughly 700,000 distinct CDR3 sequences, with 15% to 20% observed a single time. These TCRs are of unknown antigen specificity. Study-wide findings and caveats: Apparently characteristic of ankylosing spondylitis blood was a TCR beta motif (fewer than ten highly homologous variants).

Sequences were obtained from blood, either unsorted or a sorted T cell fraction (not recorded which). Source of these receptors: a male donor with ankylosing spondylitis.

This clonotype turned up a few times. J is TRBJ1-1 and V is TRBV5-1, with 8 bases lining up with TRBD1. V gave up 3 bases and J gave up 6 bases; unmatched junction bases: 10. Per germline, CDR1 SGHRS and CDR2 YFSETQ. The length of the CDR3 is 15 residues. In DNA, the CDR3 is TGCGCCAGCAGCTCCTTGACAGGGGCGGGCGCTGAAGCTTTCTTT. Its translation is CASSSLTGAGAEAFF.

The chain carries TRBV5-6 and TRBJ2-2; possibly TRBD2 for D (6 bases). This CDR3 contains 16 residues. V lost 0 bases and J lost 7, with 16 bases in between. Germline values: CDR1 SGHDT, CDR2 YYEEEE. The CDR3 here is CASSLGSLATVGELFF. The CDR3 region has the DNA TGTGCCAGCAGCTTGGGATCGCTAGCGACCGTCGGGGAGCTGTTTTTT.

This chain uses TRBV5-1 with TRBJ2-5; TRBD2 matches at 12 bases. The CDR3 covers 16 residues. Germline V CDR1 and CDR2: SGHRS, YFSETQ. The trim removed 4 bases at V and 5 bases at J, leaving 9 bases unmatched. The CDR3 region has the DNA TGCGCCAGCAGCCAGACTAGCGGGAGAATTGGGGAGACCCAGTACTTC. This codes for CASSQTSGRIGETQYF.

This clonotype appeared once. V is TRBV9 and J is TRBJ1-1; no clear D gene. V lost 0 bases to trimming and J lost 4 bases, with 7 bases between them. In germline, CDR1 is SGDLS, CDR2 YYNGEE. This CDR3 has 13 amino acids. The CDR3 loop is CASSVDSGTEAFF. The DNA for the CDR3 is TGTGCCAGCAGCGTAGATTCCGGCACTGAAGCTTTCTTT.

The V call is TRBV12-3 or TRBV12-4, the J call TRBJ2-1; no clear D gene. Trimming took off 3 bases at V and 8 bases at J, with 14 bases between the two ends. This CDR3 has 14 residues. CDR3 in DNA: TGTGCCAGCAGTTTGACGGCGGCTACGGATGAGCAGTTCTTC. Its translation is CASSLTAATDEQFF.

The rearrangement joins TRBV18 to TRBJ2-7, with unresolved D. The CDR3 runs to 13 residues. From germline, CDR1 is KGHSH and CDR2 LQKENI. V lost 5 bases to trimming and J lost 1 base, with 9 bases between them. CDR3 bases: TGTGCCAGCTCAGATATTGTATCCTACGAGCAGTACTTC. Translated: CASSDIVSYEQYF.

This clonotype was seen at least ten times. This rearrangement joins TRBV12-3 or TRBV12-4 to TRBJ1-5, with 9 nucleotides matching TRBD1. The CDR3 extends over 16 amino acids. With V trimmed by 5 bases and J by 1 base, 6 bases remained unmatched. The CDR3 region has the DNA TGTGCCAGCAGTCTCGGGACAGGGACAAGCAATCAGCCCCAGCATTTT. This encodes CASSLGTGTSNQPQHF.

The J gene is TRBJ1-5, the V gene TRBV13; D is possibly TRBD1 (6 bases). V was shortened by 6 bases and J by 0 bases, with 18 bases between the two germline ends. This CDR3 is built from 17 residues. The germline CDR1 and CDR2 sequences are PRHDT and FYEKMQ (reference sequence). In nucleotides, the CDR3 is TGTGCCAGCAGTCAAAGAGGGACAACCCATAGCAATCAGCCCCAGCATTTT. It translates to CASSQRGTTHSNQPQHF.

This clonotype has just a few counts. This chain's CDR3 is CASSSGILYGYTF. CDR3 DNA: TGTGCCAGCAGTTCGGGCATCCTCTATGGCTACACCTTC. The chain recombines TRBV12-3 or TRBV12-4 with TRBJ1-2; no reliable D call. Between the trimmed V and J ends, which lost 4 bases and 4 bases, there was a span of 10 bases. This CDR3 region has 13 residues.

This clonotype occurred a few times. The chain combines TRBV20-1 with TRBJ2-7, with unresolved D. Trimming took off 5 bases at V and 3 bases at J, with 14 bases between the two ends. CDR3 length: 13 amino acids. From germline, CDR1 is DFQATT and CDR2 SNEGSKA (reference sequence). The CDR3 reads CSALGIEVYEQYF. The DNA of the CDR3 is TGCAGTGCTTTAGGAATAGAGGTCTACGAGCAGTACTTC.

The count of this clonotype is one. The rearrangement uses TRBV7-6 and TRBJ2-3, with D hard to call. This CDR3 contains 14 residues. CDR1 is SGHVS, CDR2 FNYEAQ, per germline. The V end lost 4 bases, the J end lost 4 bases, and 12 bases lay between the germline ends. The CDR3 region has the DNA TGTGCCAGCAGCTCAGAAGTCGTGTCAGATACGCAGTATTTT. Translation gives CASSSEVVSDTQYF.

This clonotype was recorded only once. V and J are TRBV6-5 and TRBJ2-3; D might be TRBD1 (6 bases). The V gene lost 6 bases and the J gene lost 8 bases, with 9 bases spanning the gap. This CDR3 region has 11 residues. CDR1 and CDR2 from the germline V gene are MNHEY and SVGAGI. Here the CDR3 DNA reads TGTGCCAGCAGACAGGGAATTACGCAGTATTTT. Translating it yields CASRQGITQYF.

This clonotype was detected only a few times. The chain has TRBV7-2 and TRBJ2-1; 7 bases are a match to TRBD2. The germline V gene encodes CDR1 SGHTA and CDR2 FQGNSA. Trimming at V came to 2 bases and at J to 4 bases, leaving 11 bases not matched to a gene. The CDR3 contains 17 residues. CDR3 nucleotides: TGTGCCAGCAGCTTAATGAGTGGTGGGGGGGATTACAATGAGCAGTTCTTC. Translated, it gives CASSLMSGGGDYNEQFF.

The rearrangement links TRBV4-2 to TRBJ1-2, with D possibly being TRBD1 (6 bases). This CDR3 region has 14 residues. Germline CDR1 LGHNA, CDR2 YNFKEQ. V was trimmed by 0 bases and J by 8 bases, leaving 13 bases between them. DNA for the CDR3: TGTGCCAGCAGCCAAGATGGGGCAGGGGTCGGCTACACCTTC. It translates to CASSQDGAGVGYTF.

The gene calls are TRBV19 and TRBJ1-1; the match to TRBD1 covers 11 bases. This CDR3 region has 16 residues. Germline-derived CDR1 and CDR2 are LNHDA and SQIVND (reference sequence). With 4 bases clipped from V and 4 bases from J, the junction kept 8 bases outside the gene matches. The CDR3 reads CASSTRTGGYSTEAFF. CDR3 nucleotide sequence: TGTGCCAGTAGTACCCGGACAGGGGGCTATTCCACTGAAGCTTTCTTT. The full variable domain, completed using reference TRBV19 and TRBJ1-1, is DGGITQSPKYLFRKEGQNVTLSCEQNLNHDAMYWYRQDPGQGLRLIYYSQIVNDFQKGDIAEGYSVSREKKESFPLTVTSAQKNPTAFYLCASSTRTGGYSTEAFFGQGTRLTVV.

The genes are TRBV2 and TRBJ2-1; 12 bases agree with TRBD1. The germline CDR1 and CDR2 sequences are SNHLY and FYNNEI. J was trimmed by 5 bases and V by 4 bases; bases with no gene match: 3. The CDR3 totals 15 residues. The CDR3 reads CASSGDRGRNNEQFF. The CDR3 DNA reads TGTGCCAGCAGTGGGGACAGGGGGCGAAACAATGAGCAGTTCTTC.

The rearrangement links TRBV29-1 to TRBJ2-2; D ambiguous. V lost 4 bases to trimming and J lost 3 bases, with 6 bases between them. The CDR3 has 12 amino acids. Germline V gene sequence: CDR1 SQVTM, CDR2 ANQGSEA. In DNA, the CDR3 is TGCAGCGTTGTTCTTCACACCGGGGAGCTGTTTTTT. It codes for CSVVLHTGELFF.

The chain joins TRBV29-1 to TRBJ2-7; D is uncertain. V dropped 2 bases and J dropped 2 bases, with 10 bases sitting between them. Germline V gene lookup returns CDR1 SQVTM and CDR2 ANQGSEA. This CDR3 spans 13 amino acids. The CDR3 sequence: CSVESDKTYEQYF. DNA for the CDR3: TGCAGCGTTGAAAGTGACAAGACCTACGAGCAGTACTTC.

In this sample, this clonotype turned up a few times. The chain employs TRBV5-1 and TRBJ2-1; the D gene is possibly TRBD2 (5 bases). CDR1 and CDR2 from the germline V gene are SGHRS and YFSETQ. This CDR3 has 16 residues. V shed 4 bases and J shed 9 bases, with 23 bases lying between them. This chain's CDR3 is CASSPLAPILEAEQFF. The DNA for the CDR3 is TGCGCCAGCAGCCCCCTGGCCCCCATCTTGGAGGCTGAGCAGTTCTTC.

This clonotype was found many times. The chain links TRBV10-2 to TRBJ1-1, with D hard to call. The CDR3 is 15 residues long. The V end was cut by 6 bases, the J end by 1 base, with 15 bases between. Germline V gene sequence: CDR1 WSHSY, CDR2 SAAADI. CDR3 sequence: CASSLSRFGNTEAFF. The CDR3 nucleotides read TGCGCCAGCAGCTTAAGCAGGTTCGGGAACACTGAAGCTTTCTTT.

For the CDR3, the DNA is TGTGCCAGCAGTTCGGCCCTAGGAGGTGGAACAGGCACAGATACGCAGTATTTT. Translation: CASSSALGGGTGTDTQYF. The genes are TRBV12-3 or TRBV12-4 and TRBJ2-3, with D tentatively TRBD2 (5 bases). The CDR3 runs 18 residues. With 4 bases removed from V and 1 base from J, the gap between germline ends came to 21 bases.

This clonotype has just a few counts. The CDR3 spells CASSLQQGEETQYF. Written as DNA, the CDR3 is TGCGCCAGCAGCTTGCAGCAAGGGGAAGAGACCCAGTACTTC. V gene TRBV5-1 combines with J gene TRBJ2-5; TRBD1 might be the D (5 bases). The germline V gene encodes CDR1 SGHRS and CDR2 YFSETQ. Trimming stripped 1 base from V and 3 bases from J, with 10 bases between. CDR3 size: 14 residues. The full variable domain, its missing parts supplied by reference TRBV5-1 and TRBJ2-5, is KAGVTQTPRYLIKTRGQQVTLSCSPISGHRSVSWYQQTPGQGLQFLFEYFSETQRNKGNFPGRFSGRQFSNSRSEMNVSTLELGDSALYLCASSLQQGEETQYFGPGTRLLVL.

The chain recombines TRBV4-3 with TRBJ2-1, with 10 bases fitting TRBD2. Germline V gives CDR1 LGHNA, CDR2 YSLEER. The CDR3 runs to 16 residues. The trim removed 0 bases at V and 8 bases at J, leaving 7 bases unmatched. The CDR3 region is CASSQDIAGGGDEQFF. CDR3 nucleotides: TGCGCCAGCAGCCAAGATATAGCGGGAGGCGGCGATGAGCAGTTCTTC.

The chain combines TRBV5-6 with TRBJ1-1; 9 bases are a match to TRBD1. CDR3 length: 14 residues. Germline CDR1 reads SGHDT; CDR2 reads YYEEEE. V dropped 8 bases and J dropped 3; count of bases not matched to a gene: 8. For the CDR3, the DNA is TGTGCCAGTTACAGGGGGCATAGGGACACTGAAGCTTTCTTT. Protein product: CASYRGHRDTEAFF.

This clonotype has a count of ten or more. The chain links TRBV3-1 to TRBJ1-4; a possible D gene is TRBD1 (5 bases). The CDR3 consists of 13 residues. Trimming left V 4 bases short and J 7 bases short, with 10 bases between. Looked up from germline, CDR1 is LGHDT and CDR2 is YNNKEL (reference sequence). The CDR3 coding sequence is TGTGCCAGCAGCCCTGCTGGGGGTGAAAAACTGTTTTTT. This translates into CASSPAGGEKLFF.